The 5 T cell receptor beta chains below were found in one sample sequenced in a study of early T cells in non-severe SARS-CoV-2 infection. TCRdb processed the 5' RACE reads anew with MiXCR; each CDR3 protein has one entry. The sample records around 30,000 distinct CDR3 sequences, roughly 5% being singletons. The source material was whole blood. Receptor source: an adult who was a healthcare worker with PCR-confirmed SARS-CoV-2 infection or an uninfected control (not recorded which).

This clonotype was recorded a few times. CDR3 region: CASSQDGREGHTDTQYF. CDR3 bases: TGTGCCAGCAGCCAAGACGGGCGGGAGGGCCACACAGATACGCAGTATTTT. The V and J genes are TRBV4-2 and TRBJ2-3, with 9 bases matching TRBD2. Germline-derived CDR1 and CDR2 are LGHNA and YNFKEQ. The trim removed 0 bases at V and 2 bases at J, leaving 6 bases unmatched. The CDR3 has 17 amino acids.

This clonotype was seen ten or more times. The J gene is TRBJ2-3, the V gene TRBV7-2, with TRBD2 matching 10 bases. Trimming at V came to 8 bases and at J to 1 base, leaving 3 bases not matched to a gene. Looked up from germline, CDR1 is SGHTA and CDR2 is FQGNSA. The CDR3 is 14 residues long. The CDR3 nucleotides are TGTGCCAGCTCCCTAGCGGGAGGCACAGATACGCAGTATTTT. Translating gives CASSLAGGTDTQYF.

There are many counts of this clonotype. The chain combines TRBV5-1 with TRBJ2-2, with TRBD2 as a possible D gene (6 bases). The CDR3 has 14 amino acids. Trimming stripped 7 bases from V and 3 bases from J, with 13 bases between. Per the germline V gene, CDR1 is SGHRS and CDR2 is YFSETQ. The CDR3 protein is CASQSGRYTGELFF. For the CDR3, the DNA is TGCGCCAGCCAGTCCGGGAGATACACCGGGGAGCTGTTTTTT.

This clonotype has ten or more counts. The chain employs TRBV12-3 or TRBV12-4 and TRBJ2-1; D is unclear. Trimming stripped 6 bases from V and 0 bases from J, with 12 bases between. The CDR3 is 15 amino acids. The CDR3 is CASSLKGFSYNEQFF. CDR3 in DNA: TGTGCCAGCAGCCTAAAGGGTTTCTCCTACAATGAGCAGTTCTTC.

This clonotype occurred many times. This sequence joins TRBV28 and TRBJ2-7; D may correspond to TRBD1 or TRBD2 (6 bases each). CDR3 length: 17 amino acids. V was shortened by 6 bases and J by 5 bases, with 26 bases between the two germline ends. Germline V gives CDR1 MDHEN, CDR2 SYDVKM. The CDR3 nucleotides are TGTGCCAGCAGGATAGGGGGGACGTCTGGGGCAACCGACGAGCAGTACTTC. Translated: CASRIGGTSGATDEQYF. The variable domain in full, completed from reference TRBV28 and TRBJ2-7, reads DVKVTQSSRYLVKRTGEKVFLECVQDMDHENMFWYRQDPGLGLRLIYFSYDVKMKEKGDIPEGYSVSREKKERFSLILESASTNQTSMYLCASRIGGTSGATDEQYFGPGTRLTVT.